The 10 T cell receptor beta chains reported below all come from one sample, sequenced in a study of blood T cell repertoires in COVID-19. The data were produced by immunoSEQ multiplex PCR, yet TCRdb's version contains in-frame clones alone and is incomplete. The top ten clones hold nearly 6% of a sample with under 200,000 clones, around 79% of them seen once. The sample comprised peripheral blood. These receptors were collected from a woman in her forties with COVID-19, enrolled during active disease.

V gene TRBV30 combines with J gene TRBJ1-4, with D possibly being TRBD1 (5 bases). Germline V gene lookup returns CDR1 GTSNPN and CDR2 SVGIG (reference sequence). CDR3 length: 15 residues. V lost 3 bases to trimming and J lost 2 bases, with 13 bases between them. CDR3 nucleotides: TGTGCCTGGAGATCCCCAGGGTCTACTAATGAAAAACTGTTTTTT. Translation gives CAWRSPGSTNEKLFF.

This clone was counted between two and nine times. The chain carries TRBV20-1 and TRBJ2-3; TRBD2 matches 7 bases. From germline, CDR1 is DFQATT and CDR2 SNEGSKA (reference sequence). Losses at the gene ends were 3 bases for V and 6 bases for J; bases not matched to a gene: 12. This CDR3 contains 15 residues. CDR3 DNA sequence: TGCAGTGCTAGTTCGGGAGGAGGCCTAGTGGATACGCAGTATTTT. This translates into CSASSGGGLVDTQYF.

The CDR3 DNA reads TGTGCCAGCAGCCCGTCCGGTACTGCCTCCGGCACTGAAGCTTTCTTT. Translation gives CASSPSGTASGTEAFF. This chain joins TRBV3-1 (or the pseudogene TRBV3-2) and TRBJ1-1; D unresolved. The V end lost 4 bases, the J end lost 4 bases, and 19 bases lay between the germline ends. Germline values: CDR1 LGHDT, CDR2 YNNKEL (reference sequence). The length of the CDR3 is 16 residues.

The rearrangement uses TRBV18 and TRBJ1-1; D unresolved. Trimming pared 1 base from V and 3 bases from J, leaving 12 bases between. The CDR3 contains 15 residues. Germline assignment: CDR1 KGHSH and CDR2 LQKENI. The CDR3: CASSPLAGLDTEAFF. The CDR3 nucleotides are TGTGCCAGCTCACCACTGGCGGGTTTGGACACTGAAGCTTTCTTT. Full variable domain (missing parts from reference TRBV18 and TRBJ1-1): NAGVMQNPRHLVRRRGQEARLRCSPMKGHSHVYWYRQLPEEGLKFMVYLQKENIIDESGMPKERFSAEFPKEGPSILRIQQVVRGDSAAYFCASSPLAGLDTEAFFGQGTRLTVV.

This chain joins TRBV6-6 and TRBJ2-2; TRBD2 aligns across 9 bases. Germline loops: CDR1 MNHNY, CDR2 SVGAGI (reference sequence). J gave up 4 bases and V 8 bases, and 11 bases lay outside the gene matches. The CDR3 loop spans 16 amino acids. This CDR3 reads CASEQKYSGGTGELFF. As DNA, the CDR3 is TGTGCCAGCGAACAAAAATATAGCGGGGGCACCGGGGAGCTGTTTTTT.

This clone was observed a few times. The chain couples TRBV5-5 to TRBJ1-2; the match to TRBD1 covers 10 bases. Germline CDR1 is SGHKS and CDR2 is YYEKEE (reference sequence). The trim removed 3 bases at V and 3 bases at J, leaving 8 bases unmatched. This CDR3 comprises 16 residues. In DNA form, the CDR3 reads TGTGCCAGCAGCTGGGGACAGGGGAGGTTCGACTATGGCTACACCTTC. This gives the protein CASSWGQGRFDYGYTF.

The chain links TRBV12-3 or TRBV12-4 to TRBJ2-1; perhaps TRBD1 as D (5 bases). Deletions cut 6 bases from V and 12 bases from J, with 12 bases between. The CDR3 runs 11 residues. This CDR3 is CASSQGARQFF. CDR3 in DNA: TGTGCCAGCAGCCAAGGGGCGAGGCAGTTCTTC.

V gene TRBV20-1 combines with J gene TRBJ2-7; a possible D gene is TRBD2 (6 bases). Trimming took off 3 bases at V and 7 bases at J, with 19 bases between the two ends. CDR3 length equals 14 residues. Germline loops: CDR1 DFQATT, CDR2 SNEGSKA (reference sequence). CDR3 sequence reads: CSASFSLAAGEQYF. As DNA, the CDR3 is TGCAGTGCTAGTTTCTCACTAGCTGCGGGGGAGCAGTACTTC.

This rearrangement joins TRBV11-3 to TRBJ2-2, with D unclear. Between the trimmed V and J ends, which lost 5 bases and 1 base, there was a span of 8 bases. This CDR3 region has 14 residues. CDR1 is SGHNT, CDR2 YENEEA, per germline. The CDR3 sequence: CASSLDLNTGELFF. Written as DNA, the CDR3 is TGTGCCAGCAGCCTCGACTTGAACACCGGGGAGCTGTTTTTT. The entire variable domain, with the rest obtained from reference TRBV11-3 and TRBJ2-2, is as follows: EAGVVQSPRYKIIEKKQPVAFWCNPISGHNTLYWYLQNLGQGPELLIRYENEEAVDDSQLPKDRFSAERLKGVDSTLKIQPAELGDSAVYLCASSLDLNTGELFFGEGSRLTVL.

This clone was seen a few times. Distinct nucleotide sequences in the sample also encode this CDR3. The V gene is TRBV5-6, the J gene TRBJ2-2; possibly TRBD1 for D (7 bases). CDR1 is SGHDT and CDR2 is YYEEEE in the germline V gene. Between the trimmed V and J ends, which lost 4 bases and 2 bases, there was a span of 12 bases. The CDR3 consists of 15 residues. The CDR3 is CASSLQGTNTGELFF. The CDR3 DNA sequence: TGTGCCAGCAGCCTACAGGGGACTAACACCGGGGAGCTGTTTTTT.